The entry below describes one TCR beta chain. This record comes from a study of blood T cell repertoires in COVID-19. The protocol was immunoSEQ multiplex PCR, while the TCRdb copy is restricted to in-frame clones and leaves out a portion. Of over 200,000 clones listed, 91% are singletons. The V end lost 7 bases, the J end lost 10 bases, and 19 bases lay between the germline ends. The CDR3 is 14 residues long. Per the germline V gene, CDR1 is KGHDR and CDR2 is SFDVKD. V gene TRBV24-1 combines with J gene TRBJ2-1, with D possibly being TRBD1 (6 bases). The receptor comes from a human donor in a cohort exposed to, infected with or recovered from COVID-19 (not recorded which). The donor label of this sample is uncertain. The sample consisted of PBMCs or T cells enriched from blood (not recorded which). The CDR3 sequence is CATSTGSAAREQFF. In DNA form, the CDR3 reads TGTGCCACCAGCACAGGGTCCGCGGCCAGGGAGCAGTTCTTC.